Shown below are 18 T cell receptor beta chains from a single sample sequenced in a study of metastatic and nonmetastatic thyroid tumors. MiXCR was used by TCRdb to re-call the PCR reads. Of roughly 40,000 clones listed, approximately 16% were seen once; the top ten hold 9% to 10%. All patients reached thyroid surgery having received no treatment beforehand. The sequencing sample was made of tumor tissue. These receptors originate from a female donor with papillary thyroid cancer or a benign thyroid nodule (not recorded which). Some clones in this sample may be carry-over from other donors' samples.

J is TRBJ2-7 and V is TRBV20-1, with D possibly being TRBD1 (8 bases). Trimming took 5 bases from V and 3 from J, leaving 26 bases between them. CDR3 size: 17 residues. Germline CDR1 and CDR2: DFQATT and SNEGSKA (reference sequence). CDR3 loop: CSAPPRGQGLTSYEQYF. CDR3 bases: TGCAGTGCTCCCCCCCGCGGACAGGGACTAACTAGCTACGAGCAGTACTTC.

The J gene is TRBJ1-6, the V gene TRBV6-1; D gene uncertain. Germline CDR1 reads MNHNS; CDR2 reads SASEGT. This CDR3 has 16 residues. V lost 2 bases and J lost 6, with 14 bases in between. The DNA for the CDR3 is TGTGCCAGCAGTGAACCTGTTGGTGTCTTTAATTCACCCCTCCACTTT. Protein sequence: CASSEPVGVFNSPLHF.

In this sample, this clone turned up many times. This rearrangement joins TRBV18 to TRBJ2-3; D is ambiguous. Trimming removed 0 bases at V and 4 bases at J, with 8 bases between. CDR1 is KGHSH, CDR2 LQKENI, per germline. CDR3 length equals 14 residues. This chain's CDR3 is CASSPPSSADTQYF. Written as DNA, the CDR3 is TGTGCCAGCTCACCACCTTCGAGTGCAGATACGCAGTATTTT.

This clone appeared many times. The chain links TRBV12-3 or TRBV12-4 to TRBJ1-5; D call uncertain. The CDR3 has 16 amino acids. Trimming took 1 base from V and 0 from J, leaving 10 bases between them. CDR3 loop: CASSLGGGHSNQPQHF. DNA for the CDR3: TGTGCCAGCAGTTTAGGTGGAGGGCATAGCAATCAGCCCCAGCATTTT.

The chain has TRBV20-1 and TRBJ2-7; D might be TRBD2 (6 bases). The germline V and J ends were trimmed by 0 bases and 3 bases, with 12 bases remaining between them. CDR1 is DFQATT, CDR2 SNEGSKA, per germline (reference sequence). This CDR3 is 14 amino acids long. CDR3 sequence: CSARDSIGSYEQYF. The CDR3 DNA reads as TGCAGTGCTAGAGATTCTATCGGGAGCTACGAGCAGTACTTC.

This clone was recorded at least ten times. The J gene is TRBJ2-5, the V gene TRBV3-1; TRBD2 aligns across 11 bases. The V gene's germline CDR1 is LGHDT and CDR2 YNNKEL (reference sequence). V shed 3 bases and J 4 bases; nucleotides not matched to a gene: 10. The CDR3 is 17 amino acids. In DNA, the CDR3 is TGTGCCAGCAGCCAGGGGGGACTAGCGGAGGGGGGAGAGACCCAGTACTTC. Protein: CASSQGGLAEGGETQYF.

This clone was detected many times. The chain has TRBV6-1 and TRBJ2-7; D remains unclear. V lost 6 bases and J 5 bases, leaving 17 bases between the germline ends. This CDR3 region has 14 residues. The V gene's germline CDR1 is MNHNS and CDR2 SASEGT. The CDR3 here is CASRRSSPRDEQYF. CDR3 sequence (DNA): TGTGCCAGCAGAAGATCTTCGCCTCGGGACGAGCAGTACTTC.

The J gene is TRBJ1-1, the V gene TRBV27, with D uncertain. This CDR3 contains 15 residues. Per the germline V gene, CDR1 is MNHEY and CDR2 is SMNVEV (reference sequence). V was trimmed by 6 bases and J by 6 bases, leaving 20 bases between them. The CDR3, as DNA: TGTGCCAGCAGGACGAGGTACAGTGAAATCGCTGAAGCTTTCTTT. It specifies CASRTRYSEIAEAFF.

This clone has at least ten counts. The chain has TRBV18 and TRBJ2-2, with D tentatively TRBD2 (5 bases). Trimming stripped 3 bases from V and 5 bases from J, with 19 bases between. Germline V gene data show CDR1 as KGHSH and CDR2 as LQKENI. The CDR3 loop spans 17 amino acids. Here the CDR3 DNA reads TGTGCCAGCTCACCCACCATGGAGGCTTGGCCGACCGGGGAGCTGTTTTTT. Translation gives CASSPTMEAWPTGELFF.

With respect to this clone: The junction departs from the called germline gene at one end, perhaps through a read error. The chain employs TRBV20-1 and TRBJ2-7; D is perhaps TRBD1 (5 bases). CDR1 is DFQATT and CDR2 is SNEGSKA in the germline V gene (reference sequence). This CDR3 is 14 amino acids long. The CDR3: CSAREDKGNYEQHF. In DNA, the CDR3 is TGCAGTGCTAGAGAGGATAAGGGGAACTACGAGCAGCACTTC.

This clone was seen many times. This rearrangement joins TRBV20-1 to TRBJ1-3; 9 positions match TRBD1. The CDR3 contains 17 residues. The V gene end was trimmed by 3 bases and the J gene end by 4 bases; junction bases not matched to a gene: 13. Per germline, CDR1 DFQATT and CDR2 SNEGSKA (reference sequence). Written as DNA, the CDR3 is TGCAGTGCTAGGGCGCTACCCGGGACAGGGTTAGGAAACACCATATATTTT. Protein product: CSARALPGTGLGNTIYF.

This clone came up many times. The chain uses TRBV27 and TRBJ2-7; D is possibly TRBD2 (6 bases). V lost 3 bases to trimming and J lost 3 bases, with 15 bases between them. The germline V gene has CDR1 MNHEY and CDR2 SMNVEV (reference sequence). The CDR3 has 15 amino acids. The CDR3 bases are TGTGCCAGCAGTTTCGCGGGACGGTCCCGCTACGAGCAGTACTTC. It encodes CASSFAGRSRYEQYF.

This clone was counted at least ten times. The chain carries TRBV5-1 and TRBJ2-7; no reliable D call. V lost 4 bases and J 2 bases, leaving 16 bases between the germline ends. This CDR3 spans 15 amino acids. Per germline, CDR1 SGHRS and CDR2 YFSETQ. The DNA of the CDR3 is TGCGCCAGCAGCCGAGTGGGTCTCACTACCTACGAGCAGTACTTC. It is translated as CASSRVGLTTYEQYF. Combining the CDR3 with reference TRBV5-1 and TRBJ2-7 gives the whole variable domain KAGVTQTPRYLIKTRGQQVTLSCSPISGHRSVSWYQQTPGQGLQFLFEYFSETQRNKGNFPGRFSGRQFSNSRSEMNVSTLELGDSALYLCASSRVGLTTYEQYFGPGTRLTVT.

This clone rates as medium-sized. The V call is TRBV16, the J call TRBJ1-2, with a weak D call TRBD1 (5 bases). CDR1 KGHSY and CDR2 FQNENV come from the germline V gene. V lost 5 bases and J 9 bases, leaving 16 bases between the germline ends. This CDR3 contains 13 residues. The CDR3 spells CASSFTQDICYTF. CDR3 sequence (DNA): TGTGCCAGCAGCTTCACGCAGGACATTTGCTACACCTTC.

This clone has a single count. The chain has TRBV4-1 and TRBJ2-7; D not resolved. V lost 4 bases and J lost 0, with 7 bases in between. Germline V gene lookup returns CDR1 MGHRA and CDR2 YSYEKL. This CDR3 is built from 13 residues. In DNA, the CDR3 is TGCGCCAGCAGCCCCCCCCTCTCCTACGAGCAGTACTTC. This translates into CASSPPLSYEQYF.

This clone has at least ten counts. The chain uses TRBV3-1 and TRBJ1-6; D might be TRBD1 (5 bases). The ends were cut back, 1 base at V and 7 bases at J, with 11 bases in the middle. Germline V CDR1 and CDR2: LGHDT, YNNKEL (reference sequence). The CDR3 sequence is 15 residues long. CDR3 sequence (DNA): TGTGCCAGCAGCCAAGCGGGACTTCTCAATTCACCCCTCCACTTT. Translation gives CASSQAGLLNSPLHF.

Details on this clone: A much bigger clone sits one base away, suggesting this may be a read error. The rearrangement links TRBV28 to TRBJ1-4, with unresolved D. The CDR3 consists of 15 residues. CDR1 MDHEN and CDR2 SYDVKM come from the germline V gene. V gave up 6 bases and J gave up 8 bases, with 19 bases separating them. As DNA, the CDR3 is TGTGCCAGCAGACTCCGGACGGCTGTTTCGGAAAAACTGTTTTTT. This codes for CASRLRTAVSEKLFF.

This chain uses TRBV30 with TRBJ2-7; the D is unclear. From germline, CDR1 is GTSNPN and CDR2 SVGIG (reference sequence). CDR3 length: 12 residues. V lost 4 bases and J lost 2, with 9 bases in between. The CDR3 loop is CAWKGGTYEQYF. The CDR3 DNA sequence: TGTGCCTGGAAAGGCGGAACCTACGAGCAGTACTTC.